This T cell receptor (beta chain) appears in the sequencing data of a study of regulatory T cells in long-lasting Graves disease. Time point denoted: persistent/refractory GD, antithyroid drugs over 5 years with positive TRAb. PBMC RNA was the source of the TCR library. TCR beta libraries were built with iRepertoire HTBI primers and Arm-PCR of CDR3 regions. MiXCR, applied by TCRdb to the multiplex PCR reads, yields one record per CDR3 protein. Here the sample spans 500,000 to 700,000 distinct CDR3 sequences, around 30% being singletons. This CDR3 is built from 12 residues. Germline-derived CDR1 and CDR2 are MDHEN and SYDVKM. Germline trimming cut 5 bases from V and 9 bases from J; bases unmatched to any gene: 3.

The sequencing used peripheral blood mononuclear cells (PBMCs), collected when the disease was refractory, from a patient treated with antithyroid drugs. The TCR comes from a female donor with Graves disease. V and J are TRBV28 and TRBJ1-3; TRBD1 agrees at 8 bases. The CDR3, as DNA: TGTGCCAGCAGTCCTGGACAGGGCACCATATATTTT. Protein: CASSPGQGTIYF.